This T cell receptor (beta chain) was observed in a study of blood T cells in healthy people across ages. General study findings and limits: It was not known whether donors were CMV positive (a possible confounder of expanded clonotype changes). Greater diversity and more naive CD4+ cells were seen in long-lived donors than in aged donors.

A sample-barcoded 5' primer and a J-beta primer mix were used in a second PCR of roughly 7 to 12 cycles. MiXCR, run by TCRdb on the 5' RACE reads, gives a single entry per CDR3 protein. This sample has roughly 1.5 million distinct CDR3 sequences, with roughly 43% found just once. Notes on this clonotype: Its antigen is as yet unknown.

The TCR comes from a woman aged 18-35 years in good health. What was sequenced was blood.

The CDR3 protein is CASSFSGHPNTEAFF. The CDR3 DNA sequence: TGTGCCAGCAGCTTTTCCGGACACCCGAACACTGAAGCTTTCTTT. The chain recombines TRBV7-2 with TRBJ1-1; a possible D gene is TRBD1 (5 bases). Looked up from germline, CDR1 is SGHTA and CDR2 is FQGNSA. This CDR3 has 15 residues. Trimming shortened V by 3 bases and J by 1 base, and 12 bases separated the two germline ends.